This entry concerns a single TCR beta chain. No antigen is known for it. Base qualities are not provided; no much larger clone lies one nucleotide away. The entry originates in a study of blood T cell repertoires in COVID-19 (dated by TCRdb to 2018 to 2021). For the wider study: Collaborator samples came from the United States, Italy and Spain and covered acute and convalescent phases of COVID-19. The material from the prospective study consisted of cDNA or gDNA derived from T cells, B-cell-depleted T cells, or PBMCs. Samples came from the ongoing ImmuneRACE study (first 160 participants) plus 1,254 subjects from 6 global collaborators. Deeply sampled blood TCRbeta repertoires from subjects exposed to, actively infected with, or recovered from COVID-19 were included in the dataset. Sample metadata almost always included a de-identified subject ID, COVID-19 status, age in years and sex. A freely available public database, intended as a resource for researchers studying the immune response to SARS-CoV-2, is where the repertoires were released. Where available, HLA class I and class II types were taken from metadata supplied by the sample provider and were not determined by assay-based typing. Study-wide findings and limitations: How much clinical and demographic metadata was included differed by source and by participant, and the metadata was provided uncurated.

TCRbeta CDR3 regions were amplified from genomic DNA using the immunoSEQ Assay, a bias-controlled multiplex PCR. The authors' pipeline ran thus. The number of nucleated cells in each sample was estimated by amplification of reference gene primers within the assay. To quantify the absolute abundance of each unique TCRbeta CDR3 rearrangement, sequence reads were collapsed and filtered. For each sample, productive Simpson clonality was calculated by taking the square root of Simpson's diversity index across productive rearrangements. TCRdb re-hosts the immuneACCESS table, in-frame sequences only. Its copies lack some clones; in the studies checked, an unresolved V gene accounts for under half of them, and the cause for the rest is not known. The V and J calls and clone size come from that table; D and trimming were worked out from the DNA. This sample has about 200,000 clones in its table, and 85% to 90% of those were observed once. The ten largest make up about 6.3% of the sample.

Collaborating institutions collected whole blood in K2EDTA tubes following their own protocols. Collaborator samples were shipped for TCRbeta analysis as frozen whole blood, isolated PBMCs, or DNA extracted from either sample type. The cysteine opens and the phenylalanine closes a CDR3 of 13 amino acids. The sequence is cut down to CDR3 DNA, 39 bases in frame from base 1. CDR1 and CDR2 are read off the germline V gene (reference sequence) as LNHDA and SQIVND. The trim is 10 bases for V and 8 bases for J, with a gap of 20 bases between the germline ends. The rearranged segments are TRBV19 and TRBJ1-2; the D gene remains uncertain. The sample comprised peripheral blood. This TCR was recovered from a man aged 40-50 years with active or convalescent COVID-19. The encoded CDR3 is CATEGTTPGGYTF. The base sequence is TGTGCCACCGAAGGAACGACTCCGGGGGGCTACACCTTC.